This T cell receptor (beta chain) was sequenced during a study of blood T cell repertoires in COVID-19 (dated by TCRdb to 2018 to 2020). For the wider study: Samples from collaborators originated in the United States, Italy and Spain and spanned both the acute and convalescent phases of COVID-19. The material from the prospective study consisted of cDNA or gDNA derived from T cells, B-cell-depleted T cells, or PBMCs. Subjects who had been exposed to COVID-19, were actively infected with it, or had recovered from it provided the deeply sampled blood TCRbeta repertoires that made up the dataset. The repertoires were made available in a free public database intended to serve as a resource for research on the immune response to SARS-CoV-2. Samples were obtained from the ongoing ImmuneRACE study (first 160 participants) and from about 1,300 subjects provided by 6 global collaborators. A de-identified subject ID, COVID-19 status, age in years and sex were almost always included in the sample metadata. Where HLA class I and class II types were available, the types were taken from metadata supplied by the sample provider, not from assay-based typing. What the work shows at the level of the full study, not this receptor alone: The quantity of clinical and demographic metadata differed by source and by participant and was supplied without curation.

At one collaborating source in Seattle, patients were enrolled during active infection and were followed longitudinally through the course of disease. Each collaborating institution followed its own protocols to collect whole blood in K2EDTA tubes. For TCRbeta analysis, collaborators shipped samples as frozen whole blood, isolated PBMCs, or DNA extracted from either of those sample types. From a lookup of the germline V gene, CDR1 and CDR2 are SGHDN and FVKESK. Taken from cysteine to phenylalanine, the CDR3 has 15 residues. Left in the record is the CDR3 DNA by itself, 45 bases read in frame from the first base. From V the trimming removes 1 base and from J it removes 2 bases, while the gene matches leave 1 base of the junction unaccounted for. Concerning this clone: The target of this receptor is not known. Base-call qualities are not available, and no considerably larger clone is one nucleotide away.

TCRbeta CDR3 regions were amplified from genomic DNA using the immunoSEQ Assay, a bias-controlled multiplex PCR. In the original analysis: Nucleated cell counts per sample were estimated from amplification of reference gene primers within the assay. To quantify the absolute abundance of each unique TCRbeta CDR3 rearrangement, sequence reads were collapsed and filtered. For each sample, productive Simpson clonality was calculated by taking the square root of Simpson's diversity index across productive rearrangements. The source is immuneACCESS, and TCRdb retained only in-frame sequences with V and J called. Part of the clones is not carried over; for the studies checked, unresolved V genes explain less than half of this, and the remainder is unexplained. That table gives V, J and clone size, and the DNA gave D and trimming. The sample profile shows 50,000 to 65,000 clones; 84% of them were found once. The top ten constitute about 16% of the sample.

The TCR comes from a man between 60 and 70 years old with COVID-19, enrolled during active disease. The sequence is built from TRBV14 and TRBJ2-1, with TRBD2 identical over 8 junction bases. The material sequenced was peripheral blood. The DNA sequence follows: TGTGCCAGCAGCCAAGCGGGGGGGGCCTACAATGAGCAGTTCTTC. Translated, this is CASSQAGGAYNEQFF. The variable domain in full, with residues beyond the CDR3 obtained from the reference TRBV14 and TRBJ2-1 genes, is EAGVTQFPSHSVIEKGQTVTLRCDPISGHDNLYWYRRVMGKEIKFLLHFVKESKQDESGMPNNRFLAERTGGTYSTLKVQPAELEDSGVYFCASSQAGGAYNEQFFGPGTRLTVL.